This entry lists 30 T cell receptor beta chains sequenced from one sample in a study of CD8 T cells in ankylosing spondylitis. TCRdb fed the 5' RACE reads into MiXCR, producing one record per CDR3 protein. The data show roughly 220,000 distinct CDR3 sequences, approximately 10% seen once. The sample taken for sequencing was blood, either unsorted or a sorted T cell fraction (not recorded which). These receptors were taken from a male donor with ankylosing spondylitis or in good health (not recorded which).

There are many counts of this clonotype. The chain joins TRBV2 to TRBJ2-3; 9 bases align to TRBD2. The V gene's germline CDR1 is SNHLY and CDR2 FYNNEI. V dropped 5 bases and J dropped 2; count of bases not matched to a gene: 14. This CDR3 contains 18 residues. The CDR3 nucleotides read TGTGCCAGCAGTAAGGGGACTAGCAAGAAGAGGGTCACAGATACGCAGTATTTT. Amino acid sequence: CASSKGTSKKRVTDTQYF.

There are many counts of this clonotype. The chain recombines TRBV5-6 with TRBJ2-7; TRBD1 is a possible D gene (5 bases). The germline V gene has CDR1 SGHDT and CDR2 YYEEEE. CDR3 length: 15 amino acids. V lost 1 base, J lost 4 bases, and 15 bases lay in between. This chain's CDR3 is CASSLRVGRAYEQYF. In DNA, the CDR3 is TGTGCCAGCAGCTTGCGGGTCGGCAGGGCTTACGAGCAGTACTTC.

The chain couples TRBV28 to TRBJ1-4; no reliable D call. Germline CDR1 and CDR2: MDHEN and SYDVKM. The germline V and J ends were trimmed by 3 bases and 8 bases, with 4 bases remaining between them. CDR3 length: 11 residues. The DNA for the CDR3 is TGTGCCAGCAGTTTGGGAGAAAAACTGTTTTTT. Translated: CASSLGEKLFF.

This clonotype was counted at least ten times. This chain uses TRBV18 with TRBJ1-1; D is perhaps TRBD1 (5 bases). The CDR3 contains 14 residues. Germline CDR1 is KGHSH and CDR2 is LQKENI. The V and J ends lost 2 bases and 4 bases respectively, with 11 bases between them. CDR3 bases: TGTGCCAGCTCACCAACAGGACCCTCCACTGAAGCTTTCTTT. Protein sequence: CASSPTGPSTEAFF.

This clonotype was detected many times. In DNA form, the CDR3 reads TGCGCCAGCAGCTTCCTAGCGGGGGGCCAACAAGAGACCCAGTACTTC. Residues: CASSFLAGGQQETQYF. This rearrangement joins TRBV5-1 to TRBJ2-5, with 11 bases aligning to TRBD2. V trimming: 2 bases; J trimming: 2 bases; junction bases outside the gene matches: 5. Germline CDR1 and CDR2: SGHRS and YFSETQ. The CDR3 has 16 amino acids.

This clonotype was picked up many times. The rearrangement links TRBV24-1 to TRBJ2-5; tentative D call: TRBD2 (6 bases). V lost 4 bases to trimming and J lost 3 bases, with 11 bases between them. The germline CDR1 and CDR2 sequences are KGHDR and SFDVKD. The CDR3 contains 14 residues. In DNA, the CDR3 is TGTGCCACCAGTGAAGCTACGGGGGAAGAGACCCAGTACTTC. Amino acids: CATSEATGEETQYF.

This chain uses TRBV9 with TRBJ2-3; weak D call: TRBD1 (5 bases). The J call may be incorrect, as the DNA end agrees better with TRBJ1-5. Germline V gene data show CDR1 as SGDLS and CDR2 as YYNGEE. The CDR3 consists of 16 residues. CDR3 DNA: TGTGCCAGCAGCGTAGGGGGGACTAGCGGCACAGATACGCAGCATTTT. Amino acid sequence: CASSVGGTSGTDTQHF.

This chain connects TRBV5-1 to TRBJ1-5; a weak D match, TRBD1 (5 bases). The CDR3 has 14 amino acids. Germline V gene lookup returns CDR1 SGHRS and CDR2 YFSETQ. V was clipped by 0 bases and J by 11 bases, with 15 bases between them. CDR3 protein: CASSLEGRGGTQHF. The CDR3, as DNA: TGCGCCAGCAGCTTGGAAGGCCGGGGGGGAACCCAGCATTTT.

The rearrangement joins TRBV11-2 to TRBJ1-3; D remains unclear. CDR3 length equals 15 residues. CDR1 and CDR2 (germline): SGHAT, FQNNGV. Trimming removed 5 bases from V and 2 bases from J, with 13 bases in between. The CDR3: CASSRTGTTGNTIYF. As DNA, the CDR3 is TGTGCCAGCAGCCGAACTGGTACTACTGGAAACACCATATATTTT.

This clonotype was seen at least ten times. The CDR3 DNA is TGCGCCAGCAGCTTGGGTGGACAGGGGACTGTTGAGACCCAGTACTTC. Its translation is CASSLGGQGTVETQYF. This chain links TRBV5-1 with TRBJ2-5; TRBD1 matches 9 bases. Trimming cost V 0 bases and J 5 bases; bases outside gene matches: 8. Germline V gene lookup returns CDR1 SGHRS and CDR2 YFSETQ. CDR3 length: 16 residues.

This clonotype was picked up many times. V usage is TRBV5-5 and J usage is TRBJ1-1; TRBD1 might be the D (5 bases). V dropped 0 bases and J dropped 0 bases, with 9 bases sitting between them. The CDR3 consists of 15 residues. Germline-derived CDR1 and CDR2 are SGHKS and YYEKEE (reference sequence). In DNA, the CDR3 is TGTGCCAGCAGCTTGGGGCCAGGGATGAACACTGAAGCTTTCTTT. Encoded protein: CASSLGPGMNTEAFF.

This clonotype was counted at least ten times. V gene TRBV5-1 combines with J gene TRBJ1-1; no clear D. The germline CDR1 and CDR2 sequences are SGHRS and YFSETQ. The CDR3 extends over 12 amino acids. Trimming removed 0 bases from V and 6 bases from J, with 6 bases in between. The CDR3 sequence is CASSLGDAEAFF. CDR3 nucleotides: TGCGCCAGCAGCTTGGGGGATGCTGAAGCTTTCTTT.

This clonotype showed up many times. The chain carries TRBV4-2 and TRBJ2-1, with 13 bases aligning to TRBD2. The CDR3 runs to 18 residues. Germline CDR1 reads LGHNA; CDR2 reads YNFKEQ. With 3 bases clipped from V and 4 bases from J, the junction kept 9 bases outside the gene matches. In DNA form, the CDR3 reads TGTGCCAGCAGCCAGTCCCTTCCGGGACTAGCGGGGTACAATGAGCAGTTCTTC. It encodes CASSQSLPGLAGYNEQFF.

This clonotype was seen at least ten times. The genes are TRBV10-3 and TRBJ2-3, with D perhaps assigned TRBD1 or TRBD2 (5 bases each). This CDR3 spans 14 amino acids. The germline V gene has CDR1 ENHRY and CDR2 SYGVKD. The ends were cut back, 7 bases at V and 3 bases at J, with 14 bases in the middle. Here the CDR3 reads CAINAGTDTDTQYF. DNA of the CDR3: TGTGCCATCAACGCAGGGACGGATACAGATACGCAGTATTTT.

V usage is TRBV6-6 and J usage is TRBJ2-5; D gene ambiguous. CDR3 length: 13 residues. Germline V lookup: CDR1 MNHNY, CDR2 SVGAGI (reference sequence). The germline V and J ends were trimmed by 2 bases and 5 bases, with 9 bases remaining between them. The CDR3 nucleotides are TGTGCCAGCAGTTACGTCTTGGGGGAGACCCAGTACTTC. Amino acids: CASSYVLGETQYF.

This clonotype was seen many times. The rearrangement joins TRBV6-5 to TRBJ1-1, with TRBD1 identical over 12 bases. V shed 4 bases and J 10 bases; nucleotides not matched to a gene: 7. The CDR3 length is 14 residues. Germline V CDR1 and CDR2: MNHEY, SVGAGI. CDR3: CASSFQGQGARAFF. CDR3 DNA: TGTGCCAGCAGTTTTCAGGGACAGGGGGCTAGAGCTTTCTTT.

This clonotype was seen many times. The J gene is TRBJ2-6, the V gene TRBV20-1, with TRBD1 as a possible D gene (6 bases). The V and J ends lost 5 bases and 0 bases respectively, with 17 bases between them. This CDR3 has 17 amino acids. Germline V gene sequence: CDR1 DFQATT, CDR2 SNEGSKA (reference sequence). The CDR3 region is CSASDSHPISGANVLTF. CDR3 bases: TGCAGTGCTTCGGACAGTCATCCGATCTCTGGGGCCAACGTCCTGACTTTC.

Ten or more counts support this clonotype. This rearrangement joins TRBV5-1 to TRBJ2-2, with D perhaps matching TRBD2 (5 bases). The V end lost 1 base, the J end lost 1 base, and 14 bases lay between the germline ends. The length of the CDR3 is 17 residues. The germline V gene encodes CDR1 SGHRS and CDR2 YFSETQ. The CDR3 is CASSLPSGRGNTGELFF. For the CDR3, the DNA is TGCGCCAGCAGCTTGCCATCCGGACGGGGGAACACCGGGGAGCTGTTTTTT.

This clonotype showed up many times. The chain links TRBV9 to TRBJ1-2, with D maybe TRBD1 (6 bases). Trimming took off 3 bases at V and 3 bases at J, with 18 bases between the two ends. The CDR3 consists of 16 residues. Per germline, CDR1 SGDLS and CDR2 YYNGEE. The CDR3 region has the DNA TGTGCCAGCAGCGACCCGCCGGGACACGGATACTATGGCTACACCTTC. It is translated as CASSDPPGHGYYGYTF.

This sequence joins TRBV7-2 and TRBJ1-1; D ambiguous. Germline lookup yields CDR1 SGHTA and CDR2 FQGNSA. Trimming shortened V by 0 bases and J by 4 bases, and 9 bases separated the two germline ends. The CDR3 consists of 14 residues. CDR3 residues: CASSLAGLSTEAFF. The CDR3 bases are TGTGCCAGCAGCTTAGCCGGTCTAAGCACTGAAGCTTTCTTT.

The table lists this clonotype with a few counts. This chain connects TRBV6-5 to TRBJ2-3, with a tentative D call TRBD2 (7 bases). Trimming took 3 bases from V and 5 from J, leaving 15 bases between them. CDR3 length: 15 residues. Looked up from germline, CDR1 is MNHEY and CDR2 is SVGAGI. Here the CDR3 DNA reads TGTGCCAGCAGTTATTTCCGGGGGGCAGGAGATACGCAGTATTTT. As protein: CASSYFRGAGDTQYF.

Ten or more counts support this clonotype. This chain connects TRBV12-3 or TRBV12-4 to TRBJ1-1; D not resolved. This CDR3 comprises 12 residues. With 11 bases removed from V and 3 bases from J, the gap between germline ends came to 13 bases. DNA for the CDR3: TGTGCCGGTGGGCTTTGGGACACTGAAGCTTTCTTT. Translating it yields CAGGLWDTEAFF.

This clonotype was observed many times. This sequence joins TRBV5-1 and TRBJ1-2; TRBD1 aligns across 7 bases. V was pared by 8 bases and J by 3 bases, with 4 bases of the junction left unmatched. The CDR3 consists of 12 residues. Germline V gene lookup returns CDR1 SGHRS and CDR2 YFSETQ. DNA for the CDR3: TGCGCCAGGAAAGGGACAGACTATGGCTACACCTTC. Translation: CARKGTDYGYTF.

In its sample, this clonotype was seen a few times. Here the CDR3 reads CASSLDTGTNEQYF. In DNA form, the CDR3 reads TGTGCCAGCAGCTTGGACACCGGGACGAACGAGCAGTACTTC. This chain links TRBV5-6 with TRBJ2-7, with D perhaps TRBD1 or TRBD2 (5 bases each). This CDR3 comprises 14 residues. CDR1 is SGHDT and CDR2 is YYEEEE in the germline V gene. Between the trimmed V and J ends, which lost 0 bases and 5 bases, there was a span of 12 bases.

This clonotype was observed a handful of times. The CDR3 reads CASSPRAGPLGTEAFF. In DNA, the CDR3 is TGTGCCAGCAGCCCCCGGGCAGGGCCTCTTGGCACTGAAGCTTTCTTT. The chain links TRBV7-3 to TRBJ1-1; possibly TRBD1 for D (5 bases). The CDR3 runs 16 residues. The V gene lost 5 bases and the J gene lost 4 bases, with 20 bases spanning the gap. Per the germline V gene, CDR1 is SGHTA and CDR2 is FQGTGA.

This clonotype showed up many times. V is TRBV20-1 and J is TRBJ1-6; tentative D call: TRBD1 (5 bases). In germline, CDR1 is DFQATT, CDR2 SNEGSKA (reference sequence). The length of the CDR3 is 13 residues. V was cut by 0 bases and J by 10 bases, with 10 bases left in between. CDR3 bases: TGCAGTGCTAGAGATCAATGGGACTCACCCCTCCACTTT. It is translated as CSARDQWDSPLHF.

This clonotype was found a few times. The CDR3 DNA sequence: TGTGCCAGCAGTGCCTCCCGCCCGGGACTAGCGGTATACAATGAGCAGTTCTTC. Translating gives CASSASRPGLAVYNEQFF. The genes are TRBV6-4 and TRBJ2-1; TRBD2 aligns across 11 bases. Germline values: CDR1 MRHNA, CDR2 SNTAGT. This CDR3 is 18 amino acids long. Trimming took 4 bases from V and 4 from J; bases not matched to a gene: 12.

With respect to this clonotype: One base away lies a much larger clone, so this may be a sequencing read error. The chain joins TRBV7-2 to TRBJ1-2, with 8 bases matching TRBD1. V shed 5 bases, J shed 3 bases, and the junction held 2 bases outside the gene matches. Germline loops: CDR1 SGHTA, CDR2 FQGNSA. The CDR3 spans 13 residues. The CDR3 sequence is CASSQDRDYGYTF. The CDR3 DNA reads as TGTGCCAGCAGCCAGGACAGGGACTATGGCTACACCTTC.

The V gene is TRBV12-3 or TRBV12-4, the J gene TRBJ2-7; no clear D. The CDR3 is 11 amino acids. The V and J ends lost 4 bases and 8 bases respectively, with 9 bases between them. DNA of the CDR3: TGTGCCAGCAGTTCTAGTGGTAAGCAGTACTTC. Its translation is CASSSSGKQYF.

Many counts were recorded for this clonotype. CDR3: CASSLASGNSFYNEQFF. The CDR3 region has the DNA TGTGCCAGCAGCTTAGCTAGCGGGAACTCATTTTACAATGAGCAGTTCTTC. The chain carries TRBV7-3 and TRBJ2-1; 9 nucleotides agree with TRBD2. Germline values: CDR1 SGHTA, CDR2 FQGTGA. V gave up 2 bases and J gave up 4 bases; unmatched junction bases: 9. The CDR3 covers 17 residues. The full variable domain, with the rest looked up from reference TRBV7-3 and TRBJ2-1, is GAGVSQTPSNKVTEKGKYVELRCDPISGHTALYWYRQSLGQGPEFLIYFQGTGAADDSGLPNDRFFAVRPEGSVSTLKIQRTERGDSAVYLCASSLASGNSFYNEQFFGPGTRLTVL.